The text below deals with one T cell receptor beta chain. The assay was immunoSEQ multiplex PCR, and TCRdb's table has in-frame clones only and misses some. Of around 700,000 clones in the sample, around 72% were seen once. This specimen belongs to a study of shared clonotypes between healthy human individuals. CDR1 is MGHDK, CDR2 SYGVNS, per germline. This CDR3 region has 15 residues. V lost 2 bases, J lost 5 bases, and 15 bases lay in between. What was sequenced was memory CD4+ T cells sorted from blood. Subset here: CD45RA-negative fraction. The receptor comes from a woman aged 25-40 years in good health. This chain links TRBV25-1 with TRBJ1-2; TRBD1 is a possible D gene (6 bases). The CDR3 is CASSEVRGARYGYTF. In nucleotides, the CDR3 is TGTGCCAGCAGTGAAGTACGGGGGGCGAGGTATGGCTACACCTTC.